Sequencing of this TCR beta chain was carried out in a study of CD8+CD57+ T cells in acquired aplastic anemia. Genomic DNA was employed as the template in profiling TCR beta VDJ and CDR3. TCRdb redid the calling of the reads with MiXCR, one entry per CDR3 protein. In the table there are roughly 170,000 distinct CDR3 sequences, 63% of which are singletons. Points from the study as a whole: Patients and controls turned out to have 25 to 35 CD8+ CDR3 sequences in common. CD8+ Simpson's diversity did not differ significantly between patients and controls.

This clonotype was counted at least ten times. The antigen is not known. Sequencing was carried out using sorted CD4+, CD8+, or CD8+CD57+ T cells (not recorded which) from PBMCs. This receptor was obtained from a human donor in good health.

The CDR3 loop is CASSFGRGDEQYF. DNA of the CDR3: TGTGCCAGCAGTTTCGGCAGGGGAGACGAGCAGTACTTC. The chain combines TRBV12-3 or TRBV12-4 with TRBJ2-7, with TRBD1 as a possible D gene (6 bases). Trimming took off 3 bases at V and 5 bases at J, with 11 bases between the two ends. The CDR3 contains 13 residues.